Sequencing of this T cell receptor (beta chain) was carried out in a study of T cells in Graves' hyperthyroidism and ophthalmopathy. Study results and caveats: In blood, most of the thyroid clonotypes expanded above 0.001 were also present.

This clonotype has ten or more counts. Its antigen remains unknown. Amplification yielded TCR beta CDR3 regions, with RNA transcripts as the source. Primed by the HTBI set, a first-round RT-PCR was run on the TCR CDR3. One entry per CDR3 protein results from TCRdb running MiXCR on the multiplex PCR reads. The sample consists of about 580,000 distinct CDR3 sequences, 11% to 15% of them appearing once. Thyroid ultrasound, orbital computed tomography, clinical symptoms, and serum thyroxine and TRAb underpinned diagnoses. It was around 11 ml of fresh peripheral blood that supplied the PBMCs. V was pared by 5 bases and J by 4 bases, with 6 bases of the junction left unmatched. Germline lookup yields CDR1 MNHEY and CDR2 SMNVEV (reference sequence). The CDR3 length is 15 residues.

This receptor was obtained from a woman aged 25 to 45 with Graves' hyperthyroidism that later progressed to Graves' ophthalmopathy. The gene calls are TRBV27 and TRBJ2-1; TRBD2 agrees at 9 bases. The sample was blood. The CDR3 reads CASSVLAGSYNEQFF. In DNA form, the CDR3 reads TGTGCCAGCAGTGTTCTAGCGGGGTCTTACAATGAGCAGTTCTTC.